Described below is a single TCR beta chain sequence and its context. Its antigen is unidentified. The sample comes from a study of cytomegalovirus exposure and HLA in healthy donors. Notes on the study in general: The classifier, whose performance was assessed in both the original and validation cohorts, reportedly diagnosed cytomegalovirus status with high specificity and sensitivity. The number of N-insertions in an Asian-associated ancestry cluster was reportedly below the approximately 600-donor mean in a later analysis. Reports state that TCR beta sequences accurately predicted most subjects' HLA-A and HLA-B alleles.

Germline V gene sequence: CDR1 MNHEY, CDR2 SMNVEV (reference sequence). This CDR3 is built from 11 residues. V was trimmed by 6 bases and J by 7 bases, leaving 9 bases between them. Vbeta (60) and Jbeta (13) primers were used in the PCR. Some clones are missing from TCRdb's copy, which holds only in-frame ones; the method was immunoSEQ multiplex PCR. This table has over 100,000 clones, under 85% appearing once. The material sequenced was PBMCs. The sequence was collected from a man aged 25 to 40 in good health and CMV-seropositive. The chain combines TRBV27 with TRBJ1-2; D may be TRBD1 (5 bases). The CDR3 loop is CASRLGAGYTF. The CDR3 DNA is TGTGCCAGCAGACTTGGGGCTGGCTACACCTTC.